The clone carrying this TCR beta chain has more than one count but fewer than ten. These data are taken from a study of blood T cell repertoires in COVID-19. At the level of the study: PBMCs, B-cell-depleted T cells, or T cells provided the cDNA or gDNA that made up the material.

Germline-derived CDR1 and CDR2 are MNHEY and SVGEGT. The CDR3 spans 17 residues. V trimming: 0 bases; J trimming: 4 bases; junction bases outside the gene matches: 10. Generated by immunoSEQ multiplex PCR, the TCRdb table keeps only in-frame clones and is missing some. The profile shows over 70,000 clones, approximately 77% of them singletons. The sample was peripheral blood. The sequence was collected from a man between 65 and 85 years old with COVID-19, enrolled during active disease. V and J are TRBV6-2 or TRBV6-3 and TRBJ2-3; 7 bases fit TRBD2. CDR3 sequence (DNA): TGTGCCAGCAGTTACTCGAGCCTGGCGGGAGTCTCAGATACGCAGTATTTT. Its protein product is CASSYSSLAGVSDTQYF.